Below, one TCR beta chain is given with its context. The clone's antigen remains unknown. No clone much larger than this one lies a single base away; base qualities are absent. In the paper's terms, the time point label means: baseline before first vaccination. Vaccinee samples were obtained from the UK trials COV001 and COV002, which included a single-blind randomized controlled phase 2/3 trial of AZD1222 (ChAdOx1 nCoV-19) in healthy adults. Trial participant PBMC samples were collected at day 0 and day 28 after the second dose for TCRbeta chain sequencing. This entry belongs to a study of T cell responses to AZD1222 COVID-19 vaccine (dated by TCRdb to the early 2020s). For context, the study as a whole: AZD1222 recipients given second doses at about 4 weeks or at about 12 weeks were pooled, since spike-specific TCR depth and breadth were not found to differ between the two schedules. Enrollment into the trials was organized by age into subgroups of 18-55, 56-69 and 70-plus years, and those subgroups contained about 160, 30 and 59 TCR-sequenced participants, respectively. TCR sequencing was performed for about 250 trial participants, of whom around 210 were given two doses of AZD1222 and 26 were given two doses of MenACWY control vaccine.

Overall results and qualifications from the work: Participants were mostly white British and included more females than males, and it was suggested by the authors that clonal diversity may have been underestimated. Reportedly, close to half of the unique spike-specific TCRs recognized epitopes lying outside the regions that are mutated in the B.1.351 and B.1.1.7 variants. No day 14 peak-response samples were available, so repertoires were characterized only after the peak T cell response. Conclusions about previously exposed vaccinees are limited because only 5 or 6 AZD1222 recipients were SARS-CoV-2 seropositive at baseline. In the small 56-69-year group, the increase in depth fell short of significance, most likely because of low power. The whole spike protein was spanned by vaccine-associated CD4 TCRs, and dominant responses were seen in regions 160-218 and 743-854. After two AZD1222 doses, both the breadth and the depth of spike-specific TCRs were significantly higher than at day 0 and than in MenACWY recipients.

CDR1 and CDR2, looked up from the germline V gene, are SNHLY and FYNNEI. The CDR3 holds 15 amino acids from the cysteine to the phenylalanine. The sequence is cut down to CDR3 DNA, 45 bases in frame from base 1. V is shortened by 6 bases, J by 9 bases, and the region joining them spans 18 bases. The CDR3 regions of human TCRbeta chains were analyzed by immunosequencing. The original pipeline was this. TCRs in the repertoires were matched against a reference library of SARS-CoV-2-specific TCRs that had been generated with the MIRA antigen-specificity platform. Breadth meant the fraction of unique TCRs that were SARS-CoV-2-associated, whereas depth meant the fraction of total T cells that were SARS-CoV-2-associated. Each spike-specific TCR was assigned to its reactive spike region and to a CD4 or CD8 class using the MIRA data. Log10-transformed breadth and depth values were compared by one-way ANOVA with Sidak's multiple comparisons tests. TCRdb limited this immuneACCESS table to in-frame rearrangements with V and J called. A share of clones is missing; checked studies link under half to unresolved V genes, and the rest is unexplained. V, J and clone size derive from that table, while D and trimming were established from the DNA sequence. A total of some 150,000 clones appear in this sample, over 75% of them only once. 7.5% to 8.5% of the sample is in the top ten clones.

This specimen consisted of peripheral blood, obtained on day 0 of AZD1222 vaccination. The sequence was collected from an adult in good health. The rearranged chain carries TRBV2 and TRBJ1-6; the D segment could be TRBD1, given 6 matching bases. The CDR3 sequence is CASSRDTRYISPLHF. The DNA is TGTGCCAGCAGCCGGGACACCCGGTACATTTCACCCCTCCACTTT.